What follows is one T cell receptor beta chain and its context. Its antigen is not known. A constant-region primer primed TCR beta cDNA synthesis from 500 ng of total RNA. Library construction for TCR beta comprised three nested multiplex PCR rounds performed with slightly modified ARM-PCR. A C-beta reverse primer and TRBV1-TRBV30 forward primers served in each of the first two PCR rounds, at approximately 10 cycles apiece. MiXCR, run by TCRdb on the multiplex PCR reads, gives a single entry per CDR3 protein. The sample holds some 190,000 distinct CDR3 sequences, approximately 60% seen once. These data come from a study of tumor-infiltrating lymphocytes in primary liver carcinoma. General study findings and limits: Overlap between tumor regions exceeded overlap of tumor with adjacent tissue or blood. The difference in top-250-clone fraction between tumors and blood was significant, favoring tumors (p = 0.039). Bulk, unsorted sampling meant CD4+ and CD8+ repertoires went uncompared.

The researchers obtained blood RNA from unsorted whole blood and also extracted germline DNA. With chronic HBV infection, the patients were also treatment-naive. The CDR3 is made up of 15 amino acids. Per the germline V gene, CDR1 is PRHDT and CDR2 is FYEKMQ (reference sequence). Trimming shortened V by 10 bases and J by 4 bases, and 22 bases separated the two germline ends. The chain is built from TRBV13 and TRBJ2-5, with D perhaps given as TRBD1 or TRBD2 (5 bases each). Specimen: peripheral blood. This receptor was identified in a man aged 35-49 years with primary liver carcinoma and hepatitis B virus infection. DNA of the CDR3: TGTGCCATCTCCCTTGGGGGTCTGATGGGAGAGACCCAGTACTTC. It translates to CAISLGGLMGETQYF. Full variable domain (missing parts from reference TRBV13 and TRBJ2-5): AAGVIQSPRHLIKEKRETATLKCYPIPRHDTVYWYQQGPGQDPQFLISFYEKMQSDKGSIPDRFSAQQFSDYHSELNMSSLELGDSALYFCAISLGGLMGETQYFGPGTRLLVL.